This passage covers 5 T cell receptor beta chains from one sample sequenced in a study of blood T cell repertoires in COVID-19. Sequencing used immunoSEQ multiplex PCR; TCRdb keeps in-frame clones, though not all of them. The profile shows 450,000 or so clones, 70% to 90% of them singletons. Source material: peripheral blood. These receptors were collected from a man younger than 35 with COVID-19, enrolled during active disease.

The chain has TRBV9 and TRBJ2-7; 9 bases agree with TRBD2. Germline values: CDR1 SGDLS, CDR2 YYNGEE. J was trimmed by 4 bases and V by 3 bases; bases with no gene match: 14. CDR3 length equals 17 residues. CDR3 sequence (DNA): TGTGCCAGCAGCGCCTCCCCCTTACTAGCGGGTAAATACGAGCAGTACTTC. Its protein is CASSASPLLAGKYEQYF.

The gene calls are TRBV5-1 and TRBJ2-5, with TRBD1 matching 7 bases. Trimming cost V 3 bases and J 2 bases; bases outside gene matches: 7. Germline V lookup: CDR1 SGHRS, CDR2 YFSETQ. The CDR3 sequence is 15 residues long. CDR3 amino acids: CASSSSGTAQETQYF. In nucleotides, the CDR3 is TGCGCCAGCAGCTCCTCCGGGACAGCTCAAGAGACCCAGTACTTC.

The chain has TRBV7-9 and TRBJ1-1; D is ambiguous. V was pared by 2 bases and J by 2 bases, with 3 bases between. This CDR3 is 12 amino acids long. The germline CDR1 and CDR2 sequences are SEHNR and FQNEAQ (reference sequence). DNA of the CDR3: TGTGCCAGCAGCTTAACTAACACTGAAGCTTTCTTT. Translating gives CASSLTNTEAFF. The full variable domain, in which reference TRBV7-9 and TRBJ1-1 provide the parts outside the CDR3, is DTGVSQNPRHKITKRGQNVTFRCDPISEHNRLYWYRQTLGQGPEFLTYFQNEAQLEKSRLLSDRFSAERPKGSFSTLEIQRTEQGDSAMYLCASSLTNTEAFFGQGTRLTVV.

The V call is TRBV19, the J call TRBJ2-5, with unresolved D. The CDR3 has 15 amino acids. Trimming shortened V by 5 bases and J by 5 bases, and 18 bases separated the two germline ends. Germline V lookup: CDR1 LNHDA, CDR2 SQIVND (reference sequence). The CDR3 DNA follows: TGTGCCAGTAGTCTAAAAGCAGTCGCGGCGGAGACCCAGTACTTC. Translation: CASSLKAVAAETQYF.

The chain is built from TRBV14 and TRBJ1-2; a weak D match, TRBD1 (5 bases). The CDR3 length is 15 residues. Germline-derived CDR1 and CDR2 are SGHDN and FVKESK. V was pared by 4 bases and J by 8 bases, with 20 bases between. The CDR3 is CASSPNGRDRGGYTF. CDR3 bases: TGTGCCAGCAGCCCAAATGGCCGAGACAGAGGAGGCTACACCTTC. The complete variable domain, with remaining parts taken from reference TRBV14 and TRBJ1-2, reads EAGVTQFPSHSVIEKGQTVTLRCDPISGHDNLYWYRRVMGKEIKFLLHFVKESKQDESGMPNNRFLAERTGGTYSTLKVQPAELEDSGVYFCASSPNGRDRGGYTFGSGTRLTVV.